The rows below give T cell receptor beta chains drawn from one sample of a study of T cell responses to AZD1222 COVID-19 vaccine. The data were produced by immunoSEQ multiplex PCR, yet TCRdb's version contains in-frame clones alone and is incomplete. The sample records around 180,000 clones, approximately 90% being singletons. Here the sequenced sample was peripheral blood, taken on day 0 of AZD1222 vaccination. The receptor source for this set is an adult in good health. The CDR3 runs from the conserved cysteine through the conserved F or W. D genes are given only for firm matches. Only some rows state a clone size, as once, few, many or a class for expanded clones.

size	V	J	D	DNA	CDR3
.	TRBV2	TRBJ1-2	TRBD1	TGTGCCAGCAGCAGGACAGGGAACGACTATGGCTACACCTTC	CASSRTGNDYGYTF
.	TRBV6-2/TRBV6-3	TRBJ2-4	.	TGTGCCAGCAGCCCCGGACCAGCCAAAAACATTCAGTACTTC	CASSPGPAKNIQYF
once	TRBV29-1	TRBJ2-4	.	TGCAGCGTTGTCGCCCCGCTCAGCAAAAACATTCAGTACTTC	CSVVAPLSKNIQYF
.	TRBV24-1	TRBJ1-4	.	TGTGCCACCAGTGATGGGATGTCAGGAAAACTGTTTTTT	CATSDGMSGKLFF
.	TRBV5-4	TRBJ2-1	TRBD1	TGTGCCAGCAGCTTCGGGGACAGACAATACAATGAGCAGTTCTTC	CASSFGDRQYNEQFF
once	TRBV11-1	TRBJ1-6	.	TGTGCCAGCAGCTTAGACGATTCACCCCTCCACTTT	CASSLDDSPLHF
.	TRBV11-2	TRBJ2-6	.	TGTGCCAGCAGCTTATCCGAGGGGTTAGGAAACGGTGTCCTGACTTTC	CASSLSEGLGNGVLTF
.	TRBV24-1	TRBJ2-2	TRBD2	TGTGCCACCAGTGAATCGGCTAGCGGCACGGGCACCGGGGAGCTGTTTTTT	CATSESASGTGTGELFF
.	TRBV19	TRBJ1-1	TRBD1	TGTGCCAGTAGGGACAGGGTTTCTGAAGCTTTCTTT	CASRDRVSEAFF
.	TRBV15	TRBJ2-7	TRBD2	TGTGCCACCAGCGGACCCCCCGGCGCCCTAGCGGGCCTACCTCGGCGATACTTC	CATSGPPGALAGLPRRYF
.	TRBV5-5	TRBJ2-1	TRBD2	TGTGCCAGCAGCTTGCAATTAGCGGGCAATGAGCAGTTCTTC	CASSLQLAGNEQFF
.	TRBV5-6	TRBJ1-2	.	TGTGCCAGCAGCCCGGTGGGAACTTATGGCTACACCTTC	CASSPVGTYGYTF
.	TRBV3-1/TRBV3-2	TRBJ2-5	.	TGTGCCAGCAGCCTCCGTAGGAGCGGAGAGACCCAGTACTTC	CASSLRRSGETQYF
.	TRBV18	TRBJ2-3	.	TGTGCCAGCTCACCAATCAGCACAGATACGCAGTATTTT	CASSPISTDTQYF
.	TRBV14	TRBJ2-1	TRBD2	TGTGCCAGCAGCCAATTCGCTAGCGGGGGACTTACCTACAATGAGCAGTTCTTC	CASSQFASGGLTYNEQFF
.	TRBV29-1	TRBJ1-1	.	TGCAGCGTGACTGGGATAGCTAATGAAGCTTTCTTT	CSVTGIANEAFF
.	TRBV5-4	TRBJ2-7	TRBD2	TGTGCCAGCAGCCCCCTAGCGGGGGGAGACGAGCAGTACTTC	CASSPLAGGDEQYF
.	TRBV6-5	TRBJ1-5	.	TGTGCCAGCAGTTACTTAGAGGTTGGCAATCAGCCCCAGCATTTT	CASSYLEVGNQPQHF
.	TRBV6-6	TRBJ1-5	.	TGTGCCAGCCTCAGGGAGCTGTCGAATAGCAATCAGCCCCAGCATTTT	CASLRELSNSNQPQHF
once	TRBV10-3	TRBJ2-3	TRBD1	TGTGCCATCAGCCCCGGGACAGCAACTAGCACAGATACGCAGTATTTT	CAISPGTATSTDTQYF
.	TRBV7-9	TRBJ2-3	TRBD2	TGTGCCAGCAGCCGGACTAGCGGGGGGAGGACAGATACGCAGTATTTT	CASSRTSGGRTDTQYF
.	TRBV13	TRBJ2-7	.	TGTGCCAGCAGCTTAAAGAATAGGGGTCACGAGCAGTACTTC	CASSLKNRGHEQYF
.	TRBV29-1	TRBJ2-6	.	TGCAGCGTTGATGTACAAGGCGGGAATGGTGGGGCCAACGTCCTGACTTTC	CSVDVQGGNGGANVLTF
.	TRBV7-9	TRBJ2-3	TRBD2	TGTGCCAGCAGCTTTAGGACTAGCGCTAGCACAGATACGCAGTATTTT	CASSFRTSASTDTQYF
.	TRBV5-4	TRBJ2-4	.	TGTGCCAGCAGGAACCCGGAGGCCAAAAACATTCAGTACTTC	CASRNPEAKNIQYF
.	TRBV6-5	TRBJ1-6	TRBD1	TGTGCCAGCAGTTACACAGGGGCCGATTCACCCCTCCACTTT	CASSYTGADSPLHF
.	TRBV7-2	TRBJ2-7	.	TGTGCCAGCAGCTTCGCCGAAAGCGAGCAGTACTTC	CASSFAESEQYF
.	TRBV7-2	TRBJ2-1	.	TGTGCCAGCAGCTTAGCGCTGCCCAGCGGGTACTACAATGAGCAGTTCTTC	CASSLALPSGYYNEQFF
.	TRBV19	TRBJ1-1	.	TGTGCCAGTAGTATAGGAGCCGGGACACTGAACACTGAAGCTTTCTTT	CASSIGAGTLNTEAFF
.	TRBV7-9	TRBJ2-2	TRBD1	TGTGCCAGCAGCGTTGGACAGGGGGCGAGACCCGGGGAGCTGTTTTTT	CASSVGQGARPGELFF
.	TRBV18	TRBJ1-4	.	TGTGCCAGCTCACCAGGGTTAGGCGAAAAACTGTTTTTT	CASSPGLGEKLFF
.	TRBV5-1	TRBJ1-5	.	TGCGCCACGCCTGGTGAGATACTACCGGGGGTCCAAAACAAGCCCCAGCATTTT	CATPGEILPGVQNKPQHF
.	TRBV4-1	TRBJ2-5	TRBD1	TGCGCCAGCAGGGACAGGGAGCAAGAGTCCCAGTACTTC	CASRDREQESQYF
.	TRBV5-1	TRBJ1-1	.	TGCGCCAGCAGTGGGGTTGAAATTGGGTCTGAAGCTTTCTTT	CASSGVEIGSEAFF
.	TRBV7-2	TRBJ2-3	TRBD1	TGTGCCAGCAGCTCAGACCTTGACAGGGCATCGGCAGATACGCAGTATTTT	CASSSDLDRASADTQYF
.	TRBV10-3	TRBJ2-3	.	TGTGCCATCAGTGGAAGTGGGGCCCCAGGAGATACGCAGTATTTT	CAISGSGAPGDTQYF
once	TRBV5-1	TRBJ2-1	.	TGCGCCAGCAGCTTGGACGGGGGGCGGTCCTACAATGAGCAGTTCTTC	CASSLDGGRSYNEQFF
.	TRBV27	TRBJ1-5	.	TGTGCCAGCAGTTTTTATAGCAATCAGCCCCAGCATTTT	CASSFYSNQPQHF
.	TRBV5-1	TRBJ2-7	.	TGCGCCAGCAGCCCGAGTCCGGGGACCTACGAGCAGTACTTC	CASSPSPGTYEQYF
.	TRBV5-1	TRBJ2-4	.	TGCGCCAGCAGCTTTGCGGGGGCGCGGGGCATTCAGTACTTC	CASSFAGARGIQYF
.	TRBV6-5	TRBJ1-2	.	TGTGCCAGCAGTTCGCGTGCAGGCCGTAATGGCTACACCTTC	CASSSRAGRNGYTF
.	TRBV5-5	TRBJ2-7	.	TGTGCCAGCAGCTTGGAGCGACAGTTACACTTC	CASSLERQLHF
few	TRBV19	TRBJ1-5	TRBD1	TGTGCCAGTACCACAGGGGGCGGGCCCCAGCATTTT	CASTTGGGPQHF
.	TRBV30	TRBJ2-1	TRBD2	TGTGCCTGGAAGGGAGGGCCCAATGAGCAGTTCTTC	CAWKGGPNEQFF
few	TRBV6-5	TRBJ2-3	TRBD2	TGTGCCAGCACCCGGACTAGCGGGGGGTATGATACGCAGTATTTT	CASTRTSGGYDTQYF
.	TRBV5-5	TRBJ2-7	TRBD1	TGTGCCAGCAGCTTCGCCGGGACAGCCGATCTCGAGCAGTACTTC	CASSFAGTADLEQYF
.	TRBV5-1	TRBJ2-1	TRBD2	TGCGCCAGCAGCATCGCTATGGGACTAGCGGATTACAATGAGCAGTTCTTC	CASSIAMGLADYNEQFF
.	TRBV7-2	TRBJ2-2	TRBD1	TGTGCCAGCAGCCAGACAGGGGCCTATGCCCCCGGGGAGCTGTTTTTT	CASSQTGAYAPGELFF
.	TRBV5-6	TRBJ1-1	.	TGTGCCAGCAGCTCCGAACCGTCCATGAACACTGAAGCTTTCTTT	CASSSEPSMNTEAFF
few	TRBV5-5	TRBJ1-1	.	TGTGCCAGCAGCTTGGTATTCCAGGCGTTAAACACTGAAGCTTTCTTT	CASSLVFQALNTEAFF
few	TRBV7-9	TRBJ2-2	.	TGTGCCAGCAGCGGCGGGGCGGGACAGAAGAACACCGGGGAGCTGTTTTTT	CASSGGAGQKNTGELFF
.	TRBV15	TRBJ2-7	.	.	CATSSGVGQGIALYF
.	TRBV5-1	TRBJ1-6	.	TGCGCCAGCAGCTCGAGGGGGGTTGACGATGCACCCCTCCACTTT	CASSSRGVDDAPLHF